This T cell receptor beta chain was observed in a study of T cell changes during pregnancy in multiple sclerosis. The assay was immunoSEQ multiplex PCR, and TCRdb's table has in-frame clones only and misses some. The sample contains tens of thousands of clones, approximately 92% of which appear only once. V lost 3 bases and J lost 4; bases outside the gene matches: 8. The CDR3 extends over 16 amino acids. Germline V gives CDR1 SGHRS, CDR2 YFSETQ. This material consisted of CD4+ T cells from peripheral blood mononuclear cells, taken after pregnancy. The receptor was derived from a female donor in good health, enrolled as a control in a pregnancy study. This chain uses TRBV5-1 with TRBJ2-1; 9 bases map to TRBD2. The CDR3, as DNA: TGCGCCAGCAGCTCAAGGAGCGGGGGGTTATACAATGAGCAGTTCTTC. The encoded protein is CASSSRSGGLYNEQFF.